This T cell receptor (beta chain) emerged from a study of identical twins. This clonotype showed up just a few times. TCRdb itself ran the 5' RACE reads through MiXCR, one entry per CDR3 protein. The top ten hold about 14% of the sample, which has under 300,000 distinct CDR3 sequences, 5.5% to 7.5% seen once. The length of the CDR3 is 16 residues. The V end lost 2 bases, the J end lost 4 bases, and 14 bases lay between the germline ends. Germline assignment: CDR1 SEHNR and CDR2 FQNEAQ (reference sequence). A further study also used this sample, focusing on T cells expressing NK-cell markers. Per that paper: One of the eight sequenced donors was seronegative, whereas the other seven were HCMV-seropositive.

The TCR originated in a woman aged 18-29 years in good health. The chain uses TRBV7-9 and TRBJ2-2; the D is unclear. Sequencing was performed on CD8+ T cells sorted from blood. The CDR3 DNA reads TGTGCCAGCAGCTTAAGGAGCAGGTCCTTCACCGGGGAGCTGTTTTTT. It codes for CASSLRSRSFTGELFF.